Each of the 6 T cell receptor beta chains below was sequenced from the same sample in a study of cytomegalovirus exposure and HLA in healthy donors. Some clones are missing from TCRdb's copy, which holds only in-frame ones; the method was immunoSEQ multiplex PCR. The sample gives more than 200,000 clones, 80% to 95% of which show up once; approximately 3.1% is in the top ten. The specimen was PBMCs. Receptors were obtained from a young woman in good health and CMV-seronegative.

J is TRBJ1-2 and V is TRBV29-1, with D possibly matching TRBD1 (5 bases). From germline, CDR1 is SQVTM and CDR2 ANQGSEA. Deletions cut 4 bases from V and 2 bases from J, with 8 bases between. This CDR3 has 12 residues. The CDR3 DNA reads TGCAGCGTTGCGGACACAAACTATGGCTACACCTTC. This codes for CSVADTNYGYTF.

As concerns this clone: Other DNA sequences from this sample encode an identical CDR3 as well. The V gene is TRBV5-4, the J gene TRBJ2-3; perhaps TRBD2 as D (6 bases). Looked up from germline, CDR1 is SGHNT and CDR2 is YYREEE (reference sequence). The V gene lost 3 bases and the J gene lost 0 bases, with 11 bases spanning the gap. The CDR3 is made up of 15 amino acids. DNA of the CDR3: TGTGCCAGCAGCTGGGGACTGTCTAGCACAGATACGCAGTATTTT. This translates into CASSWGLSSTDTQYF.

This clone was observed once. This chain connects TRBV6-5 to TRBJ1-1; D gene ambiguous. The CDR3 consists of 13 residues. Trimming cost V 4 bases and J 6 bases, with 12 bases left between them. Germline values: CDR1 MNHEY, CDR2 SVGAGI. CDR3 nucleotides: TGTGCCAGCAGTTCGATCGTGTCCGCTGAAGCTTTCTTT. Amino acids: CASSSIVSAEAFF.

The chain couples TRBV5-6 to TRBJ2-7; a possible D gene is TRBD2 (5 bases). The CDR3 is 15 amino acids. Germline assignment: CDR1 SGHDT and CDR2 YYEEEE. Trimming took 2 bases from V and 5 from J, leaving 17 bases between them. CDR3 in DNA: TGTGCCAGCAGCTTTTGGACGGTGTCCGGGGACGAGCAGTACTTC. It specifies CASSFWTVSGDEQYF.

This chain links TRBV6-5 with TRBJ2-7; D possibly corresponds to TRBD1 (6 bases). The CDR3 runs to 16 residues. Germline loops: CDR1 MNHEY, CDR2 SVGAGI. V was clipped by 2 bases and J by 2 bases, with 16 bases between them. In DNA, the CDR3 is TGTGCCAGCAGTTACCAGGACACAGGGTCGACCTACGAGCAGTACTTC. It yields the protein CASSYQDTGSTYEQYF.

The chain carries TRBV11-3 and TRBJ2-7, with 10 bases identical to TRBD1. The CDR3 is 18 residues long. The germline V gene has CDR1 SGHNT and CDR2 YENEEA. The junction had 13 bases not matched to a gene; V was cut back by 3 bases and J by 2 bases. This CDR3 reads CASSFGQGVAGRPYEQYF. The CDR3 DNA follows: TGTGCCAGCAGCTTCGGACAGGGGGTGGCGGGGAGGCCCTACGAGCAGTACTTC.